One and the same sample provided the 5 T cell receptor beta chains below, sequenced in a study of beta chain features in type 1 diabetes. Every isolated RNA sample was fully reverse transcribed, so sequencing captured expressed TCRB transcripts. Clones were sequenced by immunoSEQ multiplex PCR, and TCRdb holds only the in-frame ones, with some missing. Of 240,000 or so clones detected, 27% appear once; the ten largest clones hold roughly 4%. Specimen: central memory CD4+ T cells from blood. The receptors come from a young man in good health.

In this sample, this clone turned up many times. This sequence joins TRBV10-3 and TRBJ2-1; possibly TRBD1 for D (6 bases). From germline, CDR1 is ENHRY and CDR2 SYGVKD. V gave up 6 bases and J gave up 3 bases, with 6 bases separating them. The CDR3 has 12 amino acids. CDR3 coding DNA: TGTGCCATCAGGGACAGCTACAATGAGCAGTTCTTC. Its translation: CAIRDSYNEQFF.

This clone was seen a handful of times. This chain links TRBV30 with TRBJ2-7; D gene ambiguous. Trimming stripped 3 bases from V and 0 bases from J, with 12 bases between. The CDR3 totals 14 residues. Germline V lookup: CDR1 GTSNPN, CDR2 SVGIG (reference sequence). CDR3 coding DNA: TGTGCCTGGAGCCCTCAGGCTAGCTCCTACGAGCAGTACTTC. Its translation is CAWSPQASSYEQYF.

A few counts support this clone. V is TRBV6-6 and J is TRBJ2-1; D is ambiguous. Trimming left V 0 bases short and J 13 bases short, with 7 bases between. Germline assignment: CDR1 MNHNY and CDR2 SVGAGI (reference sequence). This CDR3 region has 11 residues. CDR3 residues: CASSYSGYQFF. The CDR3 nucleotides read TGTGCCAGCAGTTACTCGGGGTACCAGTTCTTC.

This sequence joins TRBV10-2 and TRBJ1-1, with TRBD1 matching over 7 bases. The V gene's germline CDR1 is WSHSY and CDR2 SAAADI. V shed 8 bases and J 3 bases; nucleotides not matched to a gene: 6. The length of the CDR3 is 13 residues. This CDR3 is CASAGTDDTEAFF. CDR3 DNA: TGCGCCAGCGCCGGGACAGATGACACTGAAGCTTTCTTT.

The gene calls are TRBV30 and TRBJ1-2; TRBD1 matches 8 bases. CDR1 is GTSNPN and CDR2 is SVGIG in the germline V gene (reference sequence). The trim removed 4 bases at V and 0 bases at J, leaving 4 bases unmatched. This CDR3 has 14 amino acids. The CDR3 spells CAWTRTGTNYGYTF. The CDR3 DNA is TGTGCCTGGACTCGGACAGGGACTAACTATGGCTACACCTTC.